These T cell receptor beta chains were read from a single sample in a study of T-cell reconstitution after alpha-beta-depleted transplantation in children. TCRdb reprocessed the PCR reads with MiXCR, giving one entry per CDR3 protein. The sample has more than 300,000 distinct CDR3 sequences; 15% to 20% are singletons. The sample was PBMCs, mostly from graft donor cells, taken 360 days after TCRalphabeta/CD19-depleted stem cell transplant. The receptors come from a male patient between 2 and 15 years old who had a stem cell transplant for acute lymphoblastic leukemia, so the T cells may come from the graft donor. The CDR3 runs from the conserved cysteine through the conserved F or W. The order of the fields is clone size, D gene, J gene, CDR3 length, V gene, CDR3 protein, CDR3 DNA. A D gene is named only where the DNA matches it firmly. Part of the rows lack a size; the others show once, few, many or a class for expanded clones.

. . TRBJ2-2 17 TRBV6-5 CASSYSTGQVEVGELFF TGTGCCAGCAGTTACTCGACTGGGCAGGTCGAGGTCGGGGAGCTGTTTTTT
many . TRBJ1-3 15 TRBV9 CASSVGAGDGNTIYF TGTGCCAGCAGCGTAGGAGCAGGGGATGGAAACACCATATATTTT
few . TRBJ2-3 17 TRBV15 CATSRDMGAGHIDTQYF TGTGCCACCAGCAGAGATATGGGGGCGGGGCACATAGATACGCAGTATTTT
few . TRBJ1-6 13 TRBV7-2 CASSLADNFPLHF TGTGCCAGCAGCTTAGCTGATAACTTCCCCCTCCACTTT
few TRBD1 TRBJ2-3 18 TRBV6-2/TRBV6-3 CASSYSLTGGQSTDTQYF TGTGCCAGCAGTTACTCGTTGACAGGGGGCCAGAGCACAGATACGCAGTATTTT
. TRBD1 TRBJ1-2 12 TRBV20-1 CSARDDREGYTF TGCAGTGCTAGAGACGACAGGGAAGGCTACACCTTC
. . TRBJ2-5 15 TRBV4-1 CASSQDQTGKETQYF TGCGCCAGCAGCCAAGATCAAACAGGAAAAGAGACCCAGTACTTC
. . TRBJ1-3 19 TRBV12-3/TRBV12-4 CASSLGTGVVWDFPNTIYF TGTGCCAGCAGTTTAGGCACGGGAGTAGTTTGGGATTTCCCGAACACCATATATTTT
few TRBD2 TRBJ2-7 18 TRBV20-1 CSASLGLAGLTTLYEQYF TGCAGTGCTAGTTTGGGACTAGCGGGATTAACAACTTTGTACGAGCAGTACTTC
. . TRBJ1-6 14 TRBV5-1 CASSLRQGSSPLHF TGCGCCAGCAGCTTGAGGCAGGGGAGTTCACCCCTCCACTTT
few . TRBJ2-2 15 TRBV28 CASSSPPELTGELFF TGTGCCAGCAGCTCACCGCCTGAACTCACCGGGGAGCTGTTTTTT
many . TRBJ2-5 19 TRBV5-1 CASSLGLQGRIRDQETQYF TGCGCCAGCAGCTTGGGGCTTCAGGGTAGGATTCGGGACCAAGAGACCCAGTACTTC
. . TRBJ1-5 16 TRBV28 CASSFNQGISNQPQHF TGTGCCAGCAGTTTTAATCAGGGAATAAGCAATCAGCCCCAGCATTTT
many TRBD2 TRBJ2-1 17 TRBV5-1 CASSLGLLAGPYNEQFF TGCGCCAGCAGCTTGGGACTCTTAGCGGGACCATACAATGAGCAGTTCTTC
. TRBD2 TRBJ2-7 19 TRBV5-4 CASSLTWGGSGMGNYEQYF TGTGCCAGCAGCTTAACATGGGGGGGGTCGGGCATGGGGAACTACGAGCAGTACTTC
few TRBD1 TRBJ1-1 12 TRBV3-1 CASSRTGNEAFF TGTGCCAGCAGCCGGACAGGCAATGAAGCTTTCTTT
. TRBD2 TRBJ2-4 15 TRBV2 CASRRSLAGEGIQYF TGTGCCAGCAGGAGATCACTAGCGGGGGAGGGCATTCAGTACTTC
. TRBD1 TRBJ1-5 16 TRBV6-2/TRBV6-3 CASSSGTGGGNQPQHF TGTGCCAGCAGCTCCGGGACAGGGGGCGGAAATCAGCCCCAGCATTTT
. TRBD1 TRBJ1-6 15 TRBV6-1 CASSAQGQRPWPLHF TGTGCCAGCAGTGCGCAGGGACAGCGACCGTGGCCCCTCCACTTT
. . TRBJ2-2 12 TRBV18 CASHQNTGELFF TGTGCCAGCCACCAGAACACCGGGGAGCTGTTTTTT
many . TRBJ2-2 16 TRBV4-2 CASSQDRTGPLGELFF TGTGCCAGCAGCCAAGACAGAACGGGCCCCCTCGGGGAGCTGTTTTTT
few TRBD2 TRBJ2-7 12 TRBV2 CASRREVYEQYF TGTGCCAGCAGGCGGGAGGTCTACGAGCAGTACTTC
many . TRBJ2-1 16 TRBV5-1 CASSLVALSSYNEQFF TGCGCCAGCAGCTTGGTAGCGTTGAGCTCCTACAATGAGCAGTTCTTC
. . TRBJ1-3 15 TRBV12-3/TRBV12-4 CASHRASAFGNTIYF TGTGCCAGCCACCGGGCCTCGGCTTTCGGAAACACCATATATTTT
many TRBD2 TRBJ2-2 16 TRBV12-3/TRBV12-4 CASSTSLGTRDGELFF TGTGCCAGCAGCACCAGCCTAGGGACTAGGGATGGGGAGCTGTTTTTT
. . TRBJ1-5 13 TRBV20-1 CSATRETNQPQHF TGCAGTGCTACCCGGGAAACTAATCAGCCCCAGCATTTT
. . TRBJ2-3 14 TRBV12-3/TRBV12-4 CASSYPDRGDTQYF TGTGCCAGCAGTTACCCTGATCGGGGGGATACGCAGTATTTT
. . TRBJ2-7 15 TRBV28 CASSLWQVPLYEQYF TGTGCCAGCAGTTTATGGCAGGTACCTCTCTACGAGCAGTACTTC
. . TRBJ2-1 16 TRBV7-2 CASSSGLPISYNEQFF TGTGCCAGCAGCTCGGGACTTCCTATCTCCTACAATGAGCAGTTCTTC
. TRBD1 TRBJ1-5 15 TRBV28 CASSLGDRAAGPQHF TGTGCCAGCAGTCTAGGTGACAGGGCTGCCGGGCCCCAGCATTTT
few . TRBJ2-3 19 TRBV11-2 CASSLDGWGYRGLADTQYF TGTGCCAGCAGCTTAGATGGTTGGGGGTACCGGGGCCTCGCAGATACGCAGTATTTT
. TRBD1 TRBJ2-5 15 TRBV7-9 CASSFVQGADETQYF TGTGCCAGCAGCTTCGTTCAGGGGGCGGATGAGACCCAGTACTTC
few . TRBJ2-5 14 TRBV15 CATSRDVGQETQYF TGTGCCACCAGCAGAGATGTCGGCCAAGAGACCCAGTACTTC
few TRBD2 TRBJ2-2 14 TRBV12-3/TRBV12-4 CASVSGSVTGELFF TGTGCCAGCGTAAGCGGGAGTGTTACCGGGGAGCTGTTTTTT
. TRBD1 TRBJ1-1 12 TRBV5-1 CASGGQGGEAFF TGCGCCAGCGGGGGACAGGGGGGTGAAGCTTTCTTT
few . TRBJ1-2 14 TRBV9 CASSGLRANYGYTF TGTGCCAGCAGCGGACTCAGGGCTAACTATGGCTACACCTTC
. . TRBJ2-1 11 TRBV5-1 CASRFDREQFF TGCGCCAGCAGGTTCGATAGGGAGCAGTTCTTC
. . TRBJ1-5 15 TRBV6-1 CASSEFQGRGQPQHF TGTGCCAGCAGTGAATTTCAGGGGAGAGGTCAGCCCCAGCATTTT
few . TRBJ2-3 15 TRBV5-6 CASSPEPGSTDTQYF TGTGCCAGCAGCCCCGAACCGGGCAGCACAGATACGCAGTATTTT
few . TRBJ2-3 11 TRBV15 CATSRRDTQYF TGTGCCACCTCCAGACGGGATACGCAGTATTTT
few . TRBJ1-6 12 TRBV12-3/TRBV12-4 CASREPNSPLHF TGTGCCAGCAGGGAGCCGAATTCACCCCTCCACTTT
. . TRBJ1-1 14 TRBV7-2 CASSLRQLNTEAFF TGTGCCAGCAGCTTAAGACAGCTGAACACTGAAGCTTTCTTT
many . TRBJ2-7 13 TRBV28 CASRTALTYEQYF TGTGCCAGCAGGACAGCGCTCACCTACGAGCAGTACTTC
few . TRBJ2-1 17 TRBV5-1 CASSIGAGTIIPNEQFF TGCGCCAGCAGCATCGGGGCCGGGACCATAATTCCCAATGAGCAGTTCTTC
. . TRBJ2-3 11 TRBV29-1 CSVEGFGTQYF TGCAGCGTTGAGGGATTCGGTACGCAGTATTTT